This TCR beta chain was identified in a study of T cell clonotyping in hematopoietic cell transplantation. Concerning this clone itself: The target antigen is unknown.

General observations from the study: Higher Inverse Simpson Index values in graft donor and pretransplant recipient predicted broader posttransplant TCR diversity. Few recipient clonotypes overlapped donors; over 95% were de novo at given depth.

Data came from immunoSEQ multiplex PCR; TCRdb stores just in-frame clones and leaves some out. The sample lists approximately 12,000 clones, less than 75% seen once, with roughly 14% in the top ten. CDR3 length: 13 amino acids. Germline V gene sequence: CDR1 SGHTA, CDR2 FQGNSA. V was shortened by 3 bases and J by 5 bases, with 7 bases between the two germline ends. This material consisted of peripheral blood mononuclear cells, taken 180 days after allogeneic stem cell transplant. The V call is TRBV7-2, the J call TRBJ1-4, with D uncertain. The receptor comes from a male patient aged 55-69 years who had an allogeneic stem cell transplant from an unrelated donor, so the T cells may come from the graft donor. Some clones in this sample may be carry-over from other donors' samples. CDR3 sequence (DNA): TGTGCCAGCAGCTTTAGACAAAATGAAAAACTGTTTTTT. Amino acid sequence: CASSFRQNEKLFF.